The present TCR beta chain was sequenced within a study of blood T cell dynamics during melanoma immunotherapy (TCRdb year 2020). Context from the whole study: Patients had metastatic melanoma and received first-line pembrolizumab or nivolumab plus ipilimumab as standard of care in the United Kingdom. To identify early correlates of response, the study profiled peripheral T cell receptor repertoires in patients with metastatic melanoma before and after one cycle of checkpoint inhibitor therapy. A training cohort was formed from consecutive patients, and a further independent group of patients from the same centre was pooled into an external validation set.

Reading the label with the study, this specimen's time point is: pre-treatment baseline. Blood samples were taken at two points: before treatment (T0) and at week 3 (W3), which came after the first cycle of checkpoint blockade. Except for two patients with rapid clinical progression, response was assessed 12 weeks after the first infusion by RECIST 1.1; disease control meant complete response, partial response or stable disease. Patients were excluded for prior systemic cancer treatment, concomitant immunosuppressant therapy or synchronous other active malignancies. TCR beta was sequenced in both bulk PBMC and plasma cell-free DNA in order to track circulating cells as well as T cell turnover. Lymphoprep and SepMate tubes were used to isolate PBMC from blood, and red cell lysis was then performed. QIAamp DNA Blood Mini kits were used to extract DNA from PBMC and from sorted T cell subsets. Concerning this clone itself: Its antigen has not been determined. There are no base qualities to consult, and no much larger clone falls within one base.

Every bulk PBMC sample had a fixed 350 ng of DNA loaded. TCR beta CDR3 sequences were amplified from genomic DNA using the immunoSEQ TCRb Assay kit according to manufacturer instructions. The KAPA Library Quantification Kit for Illumina platforms was used to quantify the pooled libraries by qPCR. Pooled libraries were sequenced on an Illumina NextSeq 500, clustered at roughly 0.55-1.1 pM. The authors' analysis ran thus. The TCR data were analyzed using immunoSEQ ANALYZER and the R LymphoSeq package. A rearrangement efficiency score was calculated as productive divided by the sum of productive and non-productive CDR3 sequences. Within each patient, timepoints were compared pairwise for clonality, measured with the Gini coefficient, and for diversity, measured with the Renyi index at alpha=1. Clonal relatedness, based on an edit distance of 3, and repertoire similarity, based on the Bhattacharyya coefficient, were both computed in LymphoSeq. Linear discriminant analysis on week-3 changes in clonality and diversity was built with the R MASS and caret packages to classify response. As stored in TCRdb, this immuneACCESS dataset retains in-frame rearrangements with V and J assigned. A fraction of the clones does not appear; measured against another copy, unresolved V genes explain less than half of the discrepancy, and the remainder lacks a known reason. V, J and clone size reflect that table, while D and trimming were determined from the DNA. The sample table holds around 13,000 clones, of which just over 85% were seen once. Approximately 6.6% of the sample is held by the ten biggest clonotypes.

The V end loses 7 bases and the J end loses 1 base, and a stretch of 11 bases separates them. The CDR3, from cysteine to phenylalanine, totals 15 residues. Only the CDR3 portion is preserved as DNA: 45 bases, with reading frame beginning at the first base. CDR1 is given as LNHDA and CDR2 as SQIVND, both from the germline V gene (reference sequence). Broad study findings and their caveats: Patients who later achieved disease control showed a bifurcated PBMC repertoire reorganization at W3, with increased clonality or increased diversity, unlike progressors. The relatively small sample size was acknowledged as potentially limiting generalization of the results. The study was unable to establish whether the T cell clones driving the repertoire changes were melanoma-specific or instead reflected general immune activation.

Recombination joined TRBV19 with TRBJ2-6, with no confidently assigned D gene. The sequenced sample was blood, obtained from a patient treated with checkpoint blockade. The origin of this receptor is a human donor with melanoma. The CDR3: CASKLSQSGANVLTF. Here is the DNA: TGTGCCAGTAAGCTGTCCCAGTCTGGGGCCAACGTCCTGACTTTC.